The 26 T cell receptor beta chains below all came from one sample that was sequenced in a study of T cell responses to AZD1222 COVID-19 vaccine. Assay used: immunoSEQ multiplex PCR; TCRdb lists only in-frame clones, some missing. The table includes about 130,000 clones, about 86% detected once. The sample was peripheral blood, taken on day 0 of AZD1222 vaccination. The receptors here all came from an adult in good health.

The gene calls are TRBV7-2 and TRBJ2-7, with a tentative D call TRBD2 (5 bases). This CDR3 has 16 residues. V shed 2 bases and J shed 3 bases, with 17 bases lying between them. Germline V CDR1 and CDR2: SGHTA, FQGNSA. The CDR3 sequence is CASSLITGAEHYEQYF. In nucleotides, the CDR3 is TGTGCCAGCAGCTTAATTACTGGAGCGGAGCACTACGAGCAGTACTTC.

The J gene is TRBJ1-5, the V gene TRBV20-1, with D perhaps TRBD1 (5 bases). CDR1 and CDR2 from the germline V gene are DFQATT and SNEGSKA (reference sequence). The CDR3 runs to 15 residues. Trimming cost V 3 bases and J 1 base, with 13 bases left between them. The CDR3 DNA is TGCAGTGCTAGTACCGCACGACAGAGCAATCAGCCCCAGCATTTT. Amino acids: CSASTARQSNQPQHF.

The V and J genes are TRBV29-1 and TRBJ1-1; D might be TRBD1 (5 bases). Germline assignment: CDR1 SQVTM and CDR2 ANQGSEA. The CDR3 contains 13 residues. V shed 3 bases and J shed 5 bases, with 13 bases lying between them. CDR3 coding DNA: TGCAGCGTTGACGAGGACATGGGTACTGAAGCTTTCTTT. Its translation: CSVDEDMGTEAFF.

V and J are TRBV27 and TRBJ1-1; D is possibly TRBD1 (5 bases). Trimming took off 6 bases at V and 3 bases at J, with 11 bases between the two ends. Germline CDR1 is MNHEY and CDR2 is SMNVEV (reference sequence). The CDR3 runs to 13 residues. CDR3 DNA sequence: TGTGCCAGCAGCAAGGGACGGTACACTGAAGCTTTCTTT. Translation: CASSKGRYTEAFF.

The gene calls are TRBV7-9 and TRBJ1-5; D remains ambiguous. CDR3 length: 14 residues. Germline V CDR1 and CDR2: SEHNR, FQNEAQ (reference sequence). V was pared by 6 bases and J by 0 bases, with 9 bases between. DNA for the CDR3: TGTGCCAGCAGTCCAGATTATAGCAATCAGCCCCAGCATTTT. Residues: CASSPDYSNQPQHF.

This chain connects TRBV9 to TRBJ2-7, with unresolved D. CDR3 length: 15 residues. From germline, CDR1 is SGDLS and CDR2 YYNGEE. Trimming left V 0 bases short and J 4 bases short, with 14 bases between. The CDR3 loop is CASSVAAGSPYEQYF. CDR3 coding DNA: TGTGCCAGCAGCGTAGCAGCCGGCAGCCCTTACGAGCAGTACTTC.

The genes are TRBV29-1 and TRBJ2-1, with 9 bases aligning to TRBD1. Germline V lookup: CDR1 SQVTM, CDR2 ANQGSEA. The length of the CDR3 is 14 residues. The J segment lost 2 bases and the V segment lost 3 bases, leaving 2 bases of the junction unmatched. The DNA of the CDR3 is TGCAGCGTTGAGGGACAGGGTACCTACAATGAGCAGTTCTTC. It codes for CSVEGQGTYNEQFF.

The V call is TRBV6-5, the J call TRBJ2-2; 7 positions match TRBD2. J lost 1 base, V lost 2 bases, and 4 bases had no gene match. Germline-derived CDR1 and CDR2 are MNHEY and SVGAGI. This CDR3 has 16 amino acids. The CDR3 is CASSYSPGGNTGELFF. The CDR3 DNA reads as TGTGCCAGCAGTTACAGCCCGGGGGGGAACACCGGGGAGCTGTTTTTT.

This chain uses TRBV7-9 with TRBJ1-5, with D unclear. In germline, CDR1 is SEHNR, CDR2 FQNEAQ (reference sequence). The germline V and J ends were trimmed by 1 base and 4 bases, with 14 bases remaining between them. The CDR3 totals 16 residues. The CDR3 region is CASSLGVGPFNQPQHF. The CDR3 nucleotides are TGTGCCAGCAGCTTAGGCGTTGGACCCTTTAATCAGCCCCAGCATTTT.

The CDR3 coding sequence is TGTGCCAGCAGCGTGGCAGGGGCCGACAATGAGCAGTTCTTC. Its protein product is CASSVAGADNEQFF. J is TRBJ2-1 and V is TRBV9, with D possibly TRBD1 on 6 matching bases. The CDR3 loop spans 14 amino acids. The V and J ends lost 2 bases and 5 bases respectively, with 11 bases between them. Germline CDR1 is SGDLS and CDR2 is YYNGEE.

The J gene is TRBJ1-2, the V gene TRBV19, with D perhaps matching TRBD1 (6 bases). V dropped 1 base and J dropped 0 bases, with 9 bases sitting between them. Germline V gives CDR1 LNHDA, CDR2 SQIVND (reference sequence). The CDR3 totals 15 residues. CDR3 loop: CASSIATGTNYGYTF. CDR3 sequence (DNA): TGTGCCAGTAGTATAGCCACAGGGACTAACTATGGCTACACCTTC.

The chain combines TRBV10-3 with TRBJ1-2, with TRBD1 matching 7 bases. CDR3 size: 13 residues. The trim removed 4 bases at V and 4 bases at J, leaving 3 bases unmatched. CDR1 ENHRY and CDR2 SYGVKD come from the germline V gene. CDR3 in amino acids: CAISGDRVYGYTF. DNA for the CDR3: TGTGCCATCAGTGGAGACAGGGTCTATGGCTACACCTTC.

The chain recombines TRBV19 with TRBJ2-5, with D uncertain. The V gene's germline CDR1 is LNHDA and CDR2 SQIVND (reference sequence). This CDR3 region has 13 residues. V gave up 5 bases and J gave up 0 bases, with 7 bases separating them. CDR3 loop: CASSPRHQETQYF. In nucleotides, the CDR3 is TGTGCCAGTAGTCCGAGGCACCAAGAGACCCAGTACTTC.

The chain couples TRBV5-1 to TRBJ1-1; D not resolved. The CDR3 has 16 residues. V was cut by 1 base and J by 3 bases, with 16 bases left in between. Germline V lookup: CDR1 SGHRS, CDR2 YFSETQ. This chain's CDR3 is CASSLTSRSVHTEAFF. CDR3 nucleotides: TGCGCCAGCAGCTTGACGTCTCGGTCCGTCCACACTGAAGCTTTCTTT.

The genes are TRBV6-2 or TRBV6-3 and TRBJ2-7, with 9 bases aligning to TRBD2. Germline loops: CDR1 MNHEY, CDR2 SVGEGT. J gave up 5 bases and V 3 bases, and 8 bases lay outside the gene matches. The CDR3 is made up of 15 amino acids. DNA of the CDR3: TGTGCCAGCAGTTATTACCAGCGGGGGGAAGACGAGCAGTACTTC. Its protein product is CASSYYQRGEDEQYF.

V is TRBV27 and J is TRBJ2-1; D gene unclear. The V end was cut by 5 bases, the J end by 2 bases, with 10 bases between. Per the germline V gene, CDR1 is MNHEY and CDR2 is SMNVEV (reference sequence). There are 14 residues in the CDR3. CDR3 sequence: CASSLVGTYNEQFF. In nucleotides, the CDR3 is TGTGCCAGCAGTCTAGTTGGAACCTACAATGAGCAGTTCTTC.

The chain links TRBV7-9 to TRBJ2-1, with D possibly TRBD2 on 5 matching bases. In germline, CDR1 is SEHNR, CDR2 FQNEAQ (reference sequence). The CDR3 loop spans 13 amino acids. The ends were cut back, 5 bases at V and 5 bases at J, with 10 bases in the middle. CDR3 DNA sequence: TGTGCCAGCAGCCTCGGGATCCACAATGAGCAGTTCTTC. Translated: CASSLGIHNEQFF.

The chain joins TRBV23-1 to TRBJ1-2, with 12 nucleotides matching TRBD1. TRBV23-1 is marked as an open reading frame, function uncertain. The junction had 15 bases not matched to a gene; V was cut back by 3 bases and J by 4 bases. The CDR3 contains 19 residues. In DNA, the CDR3 is TGCGCCAGCAGTCATCGACACCGGGACAGGGGGCGAGTAAGCTATGGCTACACCTTC. Encoded protein: CASSHRHRDRGRVSYGYTF.

The chain has TRBV5-1 and TRBJ1-2; D is perhaps TRBD1 (5 bases). With 0 bases removed from V and 4 bases from J, the gap between germline ends came to 10 bases. The CDR3 has 14 residues. CDR1 is SGHRS, CDR2 YFSETQ, per germline. CDR3 DNA sequence: TGCGCCAGCAGCTTGGAGGGGTCCCTCTATGGCTACACCTTC. Amino acids: CASSLEGSLYGYTF.

The V gene is TRBV7-2, the J gene TRBJ1-1; weak D call: TRBD1 (5 bases). This CDR3 is 16 amino acids long. Germline CDR1 and CDR2: SGHTA and FQGNSA. Trimming took 0 bases from V and 0 from J, leaving 11 bases between them. CDR3 protein: CASSLAPRGLNTEAFF. Here the CDR3 DNA reads TGTGCCAGCAGCTTAGCCCCTCGGGGACTGAACACTGAAGCTTTCTTT.

This clone has just a few counts. The chain recombines TRBV6-6 with TRBJ1-1; 10 nucleotides align to TRBD1. This CDR3 comprises 15 residues. V shed 8 bases, J shed 5 bases, and the junction held 11 bases outside the gene matches. Germline V gene lookup returns CDR1 MNHNY and CDR2 SVGAGI (reference sequence). The CDR3 loop is CASLSTGGARTEAFF. CDR3 nucleotides: TGTGCCAGCCTCTCGACAGGGGGCGCAAGGACTGAAGCTTTCTTT.

The V gene is TRBV7-9, the J gene TRBJ1-1, with D unresolved. Germline V CDR1 and CDR2: SEHNR, FQNEAQ (reference sequence). V lost 1 base and J 3 bases, leaving 6 bases between the germline ends. The CDR3 has 13 residues. The CDR3 region is CASSLEGDTEAFF. As DNA, the CDR3 is TGTGCCAGCAGCTTAGAAGGCGACACTGAAGCTTTCTTT. Supplemented by reference TRBV7-9 and TRBJ1-1, the full variable domain reads DTGVSQNPRHKITKRGQNVTFRCDPISEHNRLYWYRQTLGQGPEFLTYFQNEAQLEKSRLLSDRFSAERPKGSFSTLEIQRTEQGDSAMYLCASSLEGDTEAFFGQGTRLTVV.

The chain links TRBV7-9 to TRBJ1-6; D is uncertain. Germline CDR1 SEHNR, CDR2 FQNEAQ (reference sequence). Between the trimmed V and J ends, which lost 0 bases and 7 bases, there was a span of 4 bases. CDR3 length equals 13 residues. The CDR3, as DNA: TGTGCCAGCAGCTTAGCTTTAAATTCACCCCTCCACTTT. It is translated as CASSLALNSPLHF.

V and J are TRBV4-1 and TRBJ2-3; 7 positions agree with TRBD2. The V and J ends lost 3 bases and 2 bases, in that order; junction bases with no gene match: 2. CDR3 size: 14 residues. The germline gives CDR1 MGHRA, CDR2 YSYEKL. For the CDR3, the DNA is TGCGCCAGCAGCCAGCGGGAGTTCACAGATACGCAGTATTTT. Translated: CASSQREFTDTQYF.

This clone showed up just once. This chain joins TRBV6-6 and TRBJ1-1; unclear D gene. This CDR3 region has 15 residues. Looked up from germline, CDR1 is MNHNY and CDR2 is SVGAGI (reference sequence). Deletions cut 2 bases from V and 0 bases from J, with 10 bases between. The CDR3 reads CASSYVSVMNTEAFF. The CDR3 DNA sequence: TGTGCCAGCAGTTACGTTTCCGTCATGAACACTGAAGCTTTCTTT.

This chain links TRBV27 with TRBJ1-1, with 8 bases aligning to TRBD1. Germline CDR1 MNHEY, CDR2 SMNVEV (reference sequence). The CDR3 is 12 amino acids. V lost 6 bases, J lost 5 bases, and 2 bases stayed unmatched. CDR3 loop: CASRTGGTEAFF. Written as DNA, the CDR3 is TGTGCCAGCAGAACAGGGGGTACTGAAGCTTTCTTT.